The entry below gives a single TCR beta chain sequence along with its context. Sequenced by immunoSEQ multiplex PCR; TCRdb stores in-frame clones only, minus some. The sample holds about 29,000 clones; 75% to 90% are singletons and the top ten take roughly 24%. V was clipped by 6 bases and J by 4 bases; unmatched bases: 2. In germline, CDR1 is SGHAT, CDR2 FQNNGV. The CDR3 extends over 13 amino acids. This sample is part of a study of radiotherapy plus CTLA-4 blockade in lung cancer. Source: peripheral blood, taken from a patient treated with radiotherapy plus ipilimumab. This receptor was taken from a human donor with non-small cell lung cancer that progressed on radiotherapy plus ipilimumab. The chain employs TRBV11-2 and TRBJ1-3, with 8 bases fitting TRBD1. The CDR3 is CASRRTGGNTIYF. Here the CDR3 DNA reads TGTGCCAGCAGACGGACAGGGGGAAACACCATATATTTT.